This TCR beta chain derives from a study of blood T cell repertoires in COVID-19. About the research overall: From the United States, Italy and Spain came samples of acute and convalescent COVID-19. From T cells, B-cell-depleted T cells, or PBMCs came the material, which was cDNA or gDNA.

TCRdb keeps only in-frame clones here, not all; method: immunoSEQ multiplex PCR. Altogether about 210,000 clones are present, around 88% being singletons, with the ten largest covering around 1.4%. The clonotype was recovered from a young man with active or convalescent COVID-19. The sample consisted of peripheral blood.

The CDR3 DNA follows: TGTGCCAGCAGCTTAGATCTGGGCGGGGGCCAGGGTGATGGCTACACCTTC. As protein: CASSLDLGGGQGDGYTF. The rearrangement joins TRBV7-9 to TRBJ1-2; the D gene is possibly TRBD1 (6 bases). V lost 1 base to trimming and J lost 6 bases, with 21 bases between them. This CDR3 has 17 residues. CDR1 is SEHNR, CDR2 FQNEAQ, per germline (reference sequence).